Below are 5 T cell receptor beta chains sequenced from a single sample in a study of T cell responses to AZD1222 COVID-19 vaccine. Sequencing used immunoSEQ multiplex PCR; TCRdb keeps in-frame clones, though not all of them. The repertoire includes 160,000 or so clones, around 87% of them detected once, and about a tenth sits in the top ten. The specimen comprised peripheral blood, sampled 28 days after the second AZD1222 dose. The receptors were gathered from an adult who received the AZD1222 COVID-19 vaccine.

The rearrangement joins TRBV7-3 to TRBJ2-5, with 9 bases lining up with TRBD2. This CDR3 is built from 15 residues. With 0 bases clipped from V and 5 bases from J, the junction kept 4 bases outside the gene matches. Germline lookup yields CDR1 SGHTA and CDR2 FQGTGA. DNA of the CDR3: TGTGCCAGCAGCTTAACTAGCGGGAGCTGGGAGACCCAGTACTTC. Translated: CASSLTSGSWETQYF.

This chain links TRBV4-3 with TRBJ2-4; the match to TRBD2 covers 7 bases. The ends lost 2 bases at V and 7 bases at J; junction bases unmatched: 8. The CDR3 runs to 15 residues. Germline V gives CDR1 LGHNA, CDR2 YSLEER. The CDR3 coding sequence is TGCGCCAGCAGCCAATTTAGGAGGGAGGGCAACATTCAGTACTTC. It specifies CASSQFRREGNIQYF.

This sequence joins TRBV5-4 and TRBJ2-3; no clear D gene. CDR3 length: 15 amino acids. Germline assignment: CDR1 SGHNT and CDR2 YYREEE (reference sequence). Trimming shortened V by 5 bases and J by 0 bases, and 13 bases separated the two germline ends. This chain's CDR3 is CASSSGGPSTDTQYF. CDR3 bases: TGTGCCAGCAGTTCGGGTGGCCCAAGCACAGATACGCAGTATTTT. Using reference TRBV5-4 and TRBJ2-3 for the parts outside the CDR3, the full variable domain is ETGVTQSPTHLIKTRGQQVTLRCSSQSGHNTVSWYQQALGQGPQFIFQYYREEENGRGNFPPRFSGLQFPNYSSELNVNALELDDSALYLCASSSGGPSTDTQYFGPGTRLTVL.

This sequence joins TRBV5-1 and TRBJ1-4; D is unresolved. Trimming removed 2 bases at V and 0 bases at J, with 5 bases between. The CDR3 has 14 amino acids. The V gene's germline CDR1 is SGHRS and CDR2 YFSETQ. The CDR3 nucleotides are TGCGCCAGCAGCTTATTCGCAACTAATGAAAAACTGTTTTTT. Its protein is CASSLFATNEKLFF.

The CDR3 here is CASSHGLAKSGELFF. The CDR3 region has the DNA TGTGCCAGCAGTCACGGACTAGCGAAATCCGGGGAGCTGTTTTTT. The rearrangement joins TRBV6-1 to TRBJ2-2; 9 bases line up with TRBD2. Per germline, CDR1 MNHNS and CDR2 SASEGT. CDR3 length: 15 amino acids. V shed 5 bases and J 6 bases; nucleotides not matched to a gene: 7.